The present TCR beta chain was sequenced within a study of graft-versus-host responses after intestinal transplantation. The protocol was immunoSEQ multiplex PCR, while the TCRdb copy is restricted to in-frame clones and leaves out a portion. The sample has about 88,000 clones; 94% are singletons. A word on this clone: The target antigen is unknown.

This receptor was identified in a human donor who was the organ donor for an intestinal transplant. The sample in question was unstimulated CD4+ T cells sorted from spleen or lymph node cells, obtained before transplant.

This chain's CDR3 is CASSTRTGGNTIYF. The CDR3 DNA sequence: TGTGCCAGCAGCACCCGGACAGGGGGAAACACCATATATTTT. This sequence joins TRBV7-2 and TRBJ1-3, with 8 bases fitting TRBD1. The CDR3 contains 14 residues. Per the germline V gene, CDR1 is SGHTA and CDR2 is FQGNSA. The V gene end was trimmed by 5 bases and the J gene end by 4 bases; junction bases not matched to a gene: 4.